The 28 T cell receptor beta chains listed next were all sequenced from one sample in a study of vaccination effects on CD4 cells after COVID-19. Scientists isolated CD4+ T cells after a roughly 10-day culture period ended. The method was immunoSEQ multiplex PCR; TCRdb's version includes in-frame clones alone and lacks a portion of them. The sample shows about 70,000 clones, 60% to 80% of them seen only once. These receptors have no identified antigens. Source: CD4+ T cells from PBMCs cultured without peptide, taken before COVID-19 vaccination. These receptors were obtained from a human donor who received a COVID-19 vaccine.

The rearrangement joins TRBV10-2 to TRBJ2-7, with D perhaps given as TRBD1 or TRBD2 (5 bases each). Germline lookup yields CDR1 WSHSY and CDR2 SAAADI. V lost 2 bases and J 1 base, leaving 12 bases between the germline ends. The CDR3 is 15 residues long. The CDR3 DNA reads TGCGCCAGCAGTGAGCCGGGGCAGAGGTCCTACGAGCAGTACGTC. Its translation is CASSEPGQRSYEQYV.

This rearrangement joins TRBV9 to TRBJ2-3; 11 bases map to TRBD1. CDR1 SGDLS and CDR2 YYNGEE come from the germline V gene. CDR3 size: 18 residues. V shed 2 bases and J 4 bases; nucleotides not matched to a gene: 12. The CDR3 nucleotides are TGTGCCAGCAGCGTCTTCGGGGCTGGACAGGGGGCGTCAGATACGCAGTATTTT. Translated: CASSVFGAGQGASDTQYF.

This clone has just a few counts. The genes are TRBV19 and TRBJ1-5; D is perhaps TRBD1 (5 bases). Trimming removed 10 bases from V and 7 bases from J, with 20 bases in between. This CDR3 has 14 amino acids. Germline V gene sequence: CDR1 LNHDA, CDR2 SQIVND (reference sequence). CDR3 in DNA: TGTGCCACCCACCTGGGGGTAGCAGAACAGCCCCAGCATTTT. This sequence encodes CATHLGVAEQPQHF.

J is TRBJ2-3 and V is TRBV7-2, with D possibly being TRBD2 (5 bases). Looked up from germline, CDR1 is SGHTA and CDR2 is FQGNSA. There are 14 residues in the CDR3. The V gene lost 4 bases and the J gene lost 1 base, with 9 bases spanning the gap. Here the CDR3 reads CASSSQAGTDTQYF. CDR3 in DNA: TGTGCCAGCAGCTCCCAAGCGGGCACAGATACGCAGTATTTT.

This clone was observed a single time. This chain joins TRBV5-1 and TRBJ2-2; D is undetermined. The germline V and J ends were trimmed by 5 bases and 5 bases, with 10 bases remaining between them. CDR3 length: 13 amino acids. Germline V gene sequence: CDR1 SGHRS, CDR2 YFSETQ. Written as DNA, the CDR3 is TGCGCCAGCAGTGAGGACGGGACCGGGGAGCTGTTTTTT. This gives the protein CASSEDGTGELFF. The whole variable domain, filled in from reference TRBV5-1 and TRBJ2-2, reads KAGVTQTPRYLIKTRGQQVTLSCSPISGHRSVSWYQQTPGQGLQFLFEYFSETQRNKGNFPGRFSGRQFSNSRSEMNVSTLELGDSALYLCASSEDGTGELFFGEGSRLTVL.

V is TRBV5-4 and J is TRBJ1-1; a weak D match, TRBD1 (5 bases). The germline V and J ends were trimmed by 1 base and 7 bases, with 11 bases remaining between them. Germline loops: CDR1 SGHNT, CDR2 YYREEE (reference sequence). The CDR3 is made up of 13 amino acids. The CDR3: CASSLIRALEAFF. The DNA for the CDR3 is TGTGCCAGCAGCTTGATCAGGGCGCTTGAAGCTTTCTTT.

The CDR3 sequence is CASSDSRSVGSNEQFF. CDR3 nucleotide sequence: TGTGCCAGCAGTGACAGTAGATCAGTAGGGTCCAATGAGCAGTTCTTC. The J gene is TRBJ2-1, the V gene TRBV6-4; unclear D gene. Germline values: CDR1 MRHNA, CDR2 SNTAGT. With 2 bases removed from V and 6 bases from J, the gap between germline ends came to 17 bases. The CDR3 extends over 16 amino acids.

The CDR3 reads CASSLMGGGNTGELFF. DNA of the CDR3: TGTGCCAGCAGCTTAATGGGCGGGGGGAACACCGGGGAGCTGTTTTTT. The rearrangement links TRBV7-6 to TRBJ2-2; TRBD2 matches at 7 bases. The CDR3 is made up of 16 amino acids. The germline CDR1 and CDR2 sequences are SGHVS and FNYEAQ. Trimming removed 2 bases from V and 1 base from J; junction bases left unmatched: 4.

This clone was picked up a small number of times. This chain uses TRBV4-3 with TRBJ1-2; 8 nucleotides align to TRBD1. Losses at the gene ends were 0 bases for V and 4 bases for J; bases not matched to a gene: 4. CDR1 and CDR2 from the germline V gene are LGHNA and YSLEER. The CDR3 runs 15 residues. CDR3 loop: CASSQDSQGVYGYTF. CDR3 DNA sequence: TGCGCCAGCAGCCAAGATTCACAGGGGGTCTATGGCTACACCTTC.

CDR3 protein: CASTNGGYTQYF. The CDR3 coding sequence is TGTGCCAGCACCAACGGGGGGTATACGCAGTATTTT. This chain connects TRBV6-5 to TRBJ2-3; 7 bases are a match to TRBD2. V was clipped by 7 bases and J by 7 bases; unmatched bases: 5. Germline V gene data show CDR1 as MNHEY and CDR2 as SVGAGI. The CDR3 extends over 12 amino acids.

The CDR3 sequence: CASSLTGRGSGNTIYF. The CDR3 DNA reads as TGTGCCAGCTCACTAACAGGGAGAGGGTCTGGAAACACCATATATTTT. The V call is TRBV18, the J call TRBJ1-3, with D tentatively TRBD1 (6 bases). V lost 4 bases, J lost 1 base, and 14 bases lay in between. The CDR3 length is 16 residues. Germline assignment: CDR1 KGHSH and CDR2 LQKENI.

This clone was seen a few times. The J gene is TRBJ2-6, the V gene TRBV6-2 or TRBV6-3, with a possible D match to TRBD2 (7 bases). V was pared by 2 bases and J by 3 bases, with 17 bases between. Per the germline V gene, CDR1 is MNHEY and CDR2 is SVGEGT. This CDR3 has 18 amino acids. In nucleotides, the CDR3 is TGTGCCAGCAGTTACGGGGGGGCCGATCCCCTTGGGGCCAACGTCCTGACTTTC. It yields the protein CASSYGGADPLGANVLTF.

The rearrangement links TRBV15 to TRBJ2-6; 10 bases fit TRBD1. The V gene's germline CDR1 is LNHNV and CDR2 YYDKDF (reference sequence). The length of the CDR3 is 18 residues. Trimming took 1 base from V and 4 from J; bases not matched to a gene: 7. CDR3 sequence: CATSRGRDRGLGANVLTF. Here the CDR3 DNA reads TGTGCCACCAGCAGAGGCCGGGACAGGGGTCTGGGGGCCAACGTCCTGACTTTC.

The chain combines TRBV7-3 with TRBJ1-1, with D hard to call. Trimming cost V 5 bases and J 6 bases, with 13 bases left between them. Germline CDR1 SGHTA, CDR2 FQGTGA. This CDR3 is 13 amino acids long. DNA of the CDR3: TGTGCCAGCAGCCCGACGGGAAGATCTGAAGCTTTCTTT. It specifies CASSPTGRSEAFF.

This clone has only one observation. CDR3 coding DNA: TGTGCCAGCTCAAAGGACAGGAGCACAGATACGCAGTATTTT. Protein product: CASSKDRSTDTQYF. This chain connects TRBV18 to TRBJ2-3; TRBD1 agrees at 7 bases. Germline V gives CDR1 KGHSH, CDR2 LQKENI. Trimming took 5 bases from V and 0 from J; bases not matched to a gene: 2. This CDR3 has 14 residues.

This clone occurred once. The sample carries other DNA sequences with the same CDR3. V gene TRBV6-5 combines with J gene TRBJ1-1; unclear D gene. V was trimmed by 9 bases and J by 0 bases, leaving 5 bases between them. The CDR3 is 11 residues long. The V gene's germline CDR1 is MNHEY and CDR2 SVGAGI. The CDR3: CASNVNTEAFF. For the CDR3, the DNA is TGTGCCAGTAATGTGAACACTGAAGCTTTCTTT.

The chain uses TRBV7-2 and TRBJ1-5; a possible D gene is TRBD1 (5 bases). The germline CDR1 and CDR2 sequences are SGHTA and FQGNSA. The V gene lost 0 bases and the J gene lost 8 bases, with 11 bases spanning the gap. The CDR3 loop spans 14 amino acids. The DNA for the CDR3 is TGTGCCAGCAGCTTAGCGAGCAGGGAGGAGCCCCAGCATTTT. It codes for CASSLASREEPQHF.

V and J are TRBV6-5 and TRBJ1-2; 9 bases are shared with TRBD1. The CDR3 extends over 14 amino acids. Germline V gene lookup returns CDR1 MNHEY and CDR2 SVGAGI. The J segment lost 3 bases and the V segment lost 5 bases, leaving 4 bases of the junction unmatched. This chain's CDR3 is CASSIQGADYGYTF. CDR3 nucleotides: TGTGCCAGCAGTATACAGGGGGCGGACTATGGCTACACCTTC.

J is TRBJ2-5 and V is TRBV15; either TRBD1 or TRBD2 may supply D (5 bases each). This CDR3 region has 14 residues. V lost 1 base to trimming and J lost 5 bases, with 11 bases between them. CDR1 is LNHNV and CDR2 is YYDKDF in the germline V gene (reference sequence). The CDR3 here is CATSRGGKGETQYF. The CDR3 DNA reads as TGTGCCACCAGCAGAGGGGGGAAGGGGGAGACCCAGTACTTC. The full variable domain, with the rest looked up from reference TRBV15 and TRBJ2-5, is DAMVIQNPRYQVTQFGKPVTLSCSQTLNHNVMYWYQQKSSQAPKLLFHYYDKDFNNEADTPDNFQSRRPNTSFCFLDIRSPGLGDTAMYLCATSRGGKGETQYFGPGTRLLVL.

This clone was found once. J is TRBJ2-5 and V is TRBV5-1; possibly TRBD1 for D (5 bases). V lost 4 bases and J lost 2, with 18 bases in between. The V gene's germline CDR1 is SGHRS and CDR2 YFSETQ. The CDR3 extends over 16 amino acids. CDR3 bases: TGCGCCAGCAGCGTAAGACAGACGGCCTTACAAGAGACCCAGTACTTC. This encodes CASSVRQTALQETQYF.

The rearrangement links TRBV5-1 to TRBJ2-3; a weak D match, TRBD1 (6 bases). Trimming shortened V by 3 bases and J by 2 bases, and 13 bases separated the two germline ends. The germline CDR1 and CDR2 sequences are SGHRS and YFSETQ. The CDR3 consists of 15 residues. CDR3 region: CASSSDGQSTDTQYF. DNA for the CDR3: TGCGCCAGCAGCTCCGACGGACAGTCCACAGATACGCAGTATTTT.

Written as DNA, the CDR3 is TGCGCCAGCAGCTCCCAGGGACAGGGCGGCACAGATACGCAGTATTTT. Translating gives CASSSQGQGGTDTQYF. The chain is built from TRBV5-1 and TRBJ2-3; 9 nucleotides align to TRBD1. V gave up 3 bases and J gave up 1 base; unmatched junction bases: 6. Germline V gene data show CDR1 as SGHRS and CDR2 as YFSETQ. This CDR3 contains 16 residues.

A single count supports this clone. J is TRBJ2-2 and V is TRBV25-1; D is undetermined. The CDR3 spans 12 residues. Germline values: CDR1 MGHDK, CDR2 SYGVNS. V shed 6 bases and J shed 3 bases, with 5 bases lying between them. DNA of the CDR3: TGTGCCAGCAGCTCTCACACCGGGGAGCTGTTTTTT. Translating it yields CASSSHTGELFF.

The J gene is TRBJ1-2, the V gene TRBV6-1; D is ambiguous. CDR1 is MNHNS, CDR2 SASEGT, per germline. The CDR3 has 15 amino acids. The ends were cut back, 0 bases at V and 5 bases at J, with 13 bases in the middle. CDR3 region: CASSEALGRLYGYTF. CDR3 coding DNA: TGTGCCAGCAGTGAAGCGCTCGGGAGGCTGTATGGCTACACCTTC.

The genes are TRBV18 and TRBJ2-2; 8 bases are a match to TRBD1. Germline V lookup: CDR1 KGHSH, CDR2 LQKENI. V shed 3 bases and J 6 bases; nucleotides not matched to a gene: 3. This CDR3 has 14 residues. This chain's CDR3 is CASSPLQGAGELFF. Here the CDR3 DNA reads TGTGCCAGCTCACCTCTACAGGGGGCCGGGGAGCTGTTTTTT.

This clone was seen a handful of times. The V and J genes are TRBV7-2 and TRBJ2-2; unclear D gene. This CDR3 spans 15 amino acids. V gave up 7 bases and J gave up 6 bases, with 18 bases separating them. The germline V gene encodes CDR1 SGHTA and CDR2 FQGNSA. This chain's CDR3 is CASISRLGIPGELFF. The CDR3 DNA reads TGTGCCAGCATCTCCCGGTTGGGGATTCCCGGGGAGCTGTTTTTT. The whole variable domain, remainder taken from reference TRBV7-2 and TRBJ2-2, is GAGVSQSPSNKVTEKGKDVELRCDPISGHTALYWYRQSLGQGLEFLIYFQGNSAPDKSGLPSDRFSAERTGGSVSTLTIQRTQQEDSAVYLCASISRLGIPGELFFGEGSRLTVL.

This chain links TRBV9 with TRBJ2-5; D is perhaps TRBD2 (7 bases). CDR1 is SGDLS and CDR2 is YYNGEE in the germline V gene. Trimming cost V 0 bases and J 4 bases, with 13 bases left between them. The CDR3 sequence is 15 residues long. This chain's CDR3 is CASSVAGGVRETQYF. The CDR3 DNA reads as TGTGCCAGCAGCGTAGCGGGGGGCGTTAGAGAGACCCAGTACTTC.

This sequence joins TRBV12-5 and TRBJ1-6; TRBD1 is a possible D gene (5 bases). Per the germline V gene, CDR1 is LGHNT and CDR2 is FRNRAP. The CDR3 sequence is 18 residues long. Trimming cost V 0 bases and J 7 bases, with 19 bases left between them. The CDR3 sequence: CASGLVLGGGSRNSPLHF. CDR3 DNA sequence: TGTGCTAGTGGTTTGGTTCTCGGGGGAGGCAGCAGGAATTCACCCCTCCACTTT.